The clone carrying this T cell receptor beta chain came up a few times. J gave up 0 bases and V 4 bases, and 4 bases lay outside the gene matches. The germline V gene encodes CDR1 SQVTM and CDR2 ANQGSEA. The CDR3 loop spans 15 amino acids. The data derive from a study of early T cells in non-severe SARS-CoV-2 infection. The protocol attached unique molecular identifiers to individual cDNA molecules. TCRdb re-called the 5' RACE reads with MiXCR, one entry per CDR3 protein. The top ten clones hold 6% to 7% of a sample with more than 85,000 distinct CDR3 sequences, roughly 14% of them seen once. The receptor comes from an adult who was a healthcare worker with PCR-confirmed SARS-CoV-2 infection or an uninfected control (not recorded which). The chain employs TRBV29-1 and TRBJ2-5; 11 positions match TRBD2. The sample was whole blood. This CDR3 is CSVVRTSGYQETQYF. Written as DNA, the CDR3 is TGCAGCGTTGTCCGGACTAGCGGGTACCAAGAGACCCAGTACTTC.